This is a list of T cell receptor beta chains from one sample in a study of Ad26.COV2.S vaccination and SARS-CoV-2 variants. Profiled with immunoSEQ multiplex PCR; TCRdb holds only in-frame clones, not every one. The table has roughly 330,000 clones, 75% to 90% seen once. The sequencing used peripheral blood, collected in a trial of Ad26.COV2.S vaccine versus placebo. The receptors here all came from a person aged 18-60 years who received the Ad26.COV2.S COVID-19 vaccine or a placebo. CDR3s include the opening cysteine and the closing phenylalanine or tryptophan. D genes are given only for firm matches. Clone size is given for some rows only: seen once, a few or many times, or a class if the clone is expanded.

J gene	clone size	D gene	V gene	CDR3 protein	CDR3 DNA
TRBJ1-6	.	.	TRBV9	CASSVGMGEDSPLHF	TGTGCCAGCAGCGTAGGTATGGGGGAGGATTCACCCCTCCACTTT
TRBJ2-3	.	TRBD1	TRBV6-2/TRBV6-3	CASSYTGTGSSDTQYF	TGTGCCAGCAGTTACACCGGGACAGGGTCCTCGGATACGCAGTATTTT
TRBJ1-2	.	.	TRBV3-1/TRBV3-2	CASSQLRAGGYTF	TGTGCCAGCAGCCAACTCCGAGCTGGGGGCTACACCTTC
TRBJ2-1	.	.	TRBV12-3/TRBV12-4	CASSLEYEQFF	TGTGCCAGCAGTTTAGAGTATGAGCAGTTCTTC
TRBJ2-5	.	TRBD2	TRBV7-6	CASSLILAGVQETQYF	TGTGCCAGCAGCTTAATCCTAGCGGGAGTGCAAGAGACCCAGTACTTC
TRBJ1-2	once	.	TRBV27	CASSLSRVGPYGYTF	TGTGCCAGCAGTTTATCCAGGGTGGGGCCCTATGGCTACACCTTC
TRBJ1-1	.	.	TRBV7-2	CASISRAAEAFF	TGTGCCAGCATATCCAGGGCGGCTGAAGCTTTCTTT
TRBJ1-4	.	.	TRBV15	CATSRDKTNEKLFF	TGTGCCACCAGCAGGGACAAAACTAATGAAAAACTGTTTTTT
TRBJ1-2	.	.	TRBV30	CAWIAGGGYTF	TGTGCCTGGATCGCTGGGGGCGGCTACACCTTC
TRBJ1-2	once	TRBD1	TRBV3-1/TRBV3-2	CASSRSDRDDGYTF	TGTGCCAGCAGCCGATCTGACAGGGATGATGGCTACACCTTC
TRBJ2-1	.	.	TRBV27	CARVDRPLIDEQFF	TGTGCCAGGGTGGACAGACCCTTGATTGATGAGCAGTTCTTC
TRBJ1-5	.	.	TRBV28	CASSFDRQPQHF	TGTGCCAGCAGTTTCGACAGACAGCCCCAGCATTTT
TRBJ1-1	.	TRBD1	TRBV5-4	CASSLGTANTEAFF	TGTGCCAGCAGCCTTGGGACAGCTAACACTGAAGCTTTCTTT
TRBJ2-3	.	.	TRBV27	CASSSPWEMGTDTQYF	TGTGCCAGCAGTTCTCCTTGGGAAATGGGCACAGATACGCAGTATTTT
TRBJ2-1	.	TRBD2	TRBV5-1	CASSAGLRGSSYNEQFF	TGCGCCAGCAGCGCTGGACTGCGGGGGAGCTCCTACAATGAGCAGTTCTTC
TRBJ1-1	once	.	TRBV7-2	CASSFQMSNTEAFF	TGTGCCAGCAGCTTTCAAATGTCGAACACTGAAGCTTTCTTT
TRBJ1-4	.	.	TRBV6-5	CASSCLHSYEKLFF	TGTGCCAGCAGTTGCTTACATTCCTATGAAAAACTGTTTTTT
TRBJ1-4	.	TRBD1	TRBV2	CASSGQGAVEKLFF	TGTGCCAGCAGCGGACAGGGGGCGGTTGAAAAACTGTTTTTT
TRBJ2-2	.	TRBD1	TRBV10-2	CAIEGGSGELFF	TGCGCCATCGAAGGGGGCTCCGGGGAGCTGTTTTTT
TRBJ1-4	.	.	TRBV27	CASRPGTVNEKLFF	TGTGCCAGCAGGCCCGGGACGGTCAATGAAAAACTGTTTTTT
TRBJ2-3	.	.	TRBV6-5	CASSYSNHPGDTQYF	TGTGCCAGCAGTTACTCGAATCACCCTGGGGATACGCAGTATTTT
TRBJ1-2	.	TRBD1	TRBV4-1	CASRRTGDYGYTF	TGCGCCAGCAGGCGGACAGGAGACTATGGCTACACCTTC
TRBJ1-1	.	.	TRBV4-3	CASSQVWELNTEAFF	TGCGCCAGCAGCCAAGTCTGGGAGTTGAACACTGAAGCTTTCTTT
TRBJ1-2	.	.	TRBV20-1	CSASRAGPGYGYTF	TGCAGTGCTAGTAGGGCCGGTCCCGGCTATGGCTACACCTTC
TRBJ2-5	.	.	TRBV6-2/TRBV6-3	CASSYALAQETQYF	TGTGCCAGCAGTTACGCTCTAGCCCAAGAGACCCAGTACTTC
TRBJ1-4	.	.	TRBV6-6	CASSYRPNEKLFF	TGTGCCAGCAGTTACAGGCCTAATGAAAAACTGTTTTTT
TRBJ2-2	.	.	TRBV19	CASKLRSGELFF	TGTGCCAGTAAACTACGGTCCGGGGAGCTGTTTTTT
TRBJ1-2	.	TRBD1	TRBV7-2	CASSLVAGGSANYGYTF	TGTGCCAGCAGCTTAGTCGCAGGGGGTTCTGCTAACTATGGCTACACCTTC
TRBJ2-5	.	TRBD1	TRBV27	CASSPGTAQETQYF	TGTGCCAGCAGTCCTGGGACAGCCCAAGAGACCCAGTACTTC
TRBJ1-2	.	TRBD1	TRBV7-9	CASSGGQGEDGGYTF	TGTGCCAGCAGCGGCGGACAGGGGGAGGATGGTGGCTACACCTTC
TRBJ2-1	.	TRBD1	TRBV5-1	CASSLASGQDNEQFF	TGCGCCAGCAGCTTGGCCTCGGGACAGGACAATGAGCAGTTCTTC
TRBJ1-1	.	.	TRBV7-6	CASSRGMNTEAFF	TGTGCCAGCAGTAGGGGAATGAACACTGAAGCTTTCTTT
TRBJ2-6	.	.	TRBV19	CASSPYLQGSSGANVLTF	TGTGCCAGTAGTCCGTACTTACAGGGAAGCTCTGGGGCCAACGTCCTGACTTTC
TRBJ2-7	.	.	TRBV5-6	CASSSTGIEQYF	TGTGCCAGCAGTTCGACCGGGATCGAGCAGTACTTC
TRBJ1-2	.	.	TRBV15	CATSREAGTVYGYTF	TGTGCCACCAGCAGAGAGGCGGGAACCGTCTATGGCTACACCTTC
TRBJ1-2	.	TRBD1	TRBV30	CAWSAGQGGMSYTF	TGTGCCTGGAGTGCTGGACAGGGGGGGATGAGCTACACCTTC
TRBJ2-2	.	.	TRBV28	CASSGAARVDAGELFF	TGTGCCAGCAGTGGAGCTGCCAGGGTGGACGCCGGGGAGCTGTTTTTT
TRBJ1-1	.	TRBD1	TRBV4-3	CASSQDPQGANTEAFF	TGCGCCAGCAGCCAAGACCCACAGGGGGCAAACACTGAAGCTTTCTTT
TRBJ2-1	.	.	TRBV24-1	CATSWLGQGESEQFF	TGTGCCACCAGTTGGCTTGGGCAGGGCGAATCTGAGCAGTTCTTC
TRBJ1-3	once	.	TRBV6-2/TRBV6-3	CASSYSRESQDTIYF	TGTGCCAGCAGTTACTCCCGGGAGTCCCAGGACACCATATATTTT
TRBJ1-2	.	.	TRBV29-1	CSVEDPAGVGYTF	TGCAGCGTTGAGGATCCAGCTGGGGTTGGCTACACCTTC
TRBJ1-1	.	.	TRBV14	CASSKGGALNTEAFF	TGTGCCAGCAGCAAGGGGGGGGCTTTGAACACTGAAGCTTTCTTT
TRBJ1-2	.	.	TRBV27	CASKSPGNLNNGYTF	TGTGCCAGTAAATCCCCGGGGAACTTAAATAATGGCTACACCTTC
TRBJ2-1	.	TRBD2	TRBV7-2	CASSLAQAGRNEQFF	TGTGCCAGCAGCTTAGCGCAAGCGGGGCGTAATGAGCAGTTCTTC
TRBJ2-1	.	.	TRBV18	CASSPSQTYNEQFF	TGTGCCAGCTCACCAAGCCAAACCTACAATGAGCAGTTCTTC
TRBJ2-7	.	.	TRBV4-3	CASSPDRGSYEQYF	TGCGCCAGCAGCCCCGACCGAGGATCCTACGAGCAGTACTTC
TRBJ1-6	.	.	TRBV19	CASMEGFNSPLHF	TGTGCCAGTATGGAAGGGTTTAATTCACCCCTCCACTTT
TRBJ2-2	.	.	TRBV18	CASSPSLNTGELFF	TGTGCCAGCTCACCGTCATTGAACACCGGGGAGCTGTTTTTT
TRBJ1-6	few	.	TRBV9	CASSVGGPNSPLHF	TGTGCCAGCAGCGTAGGTGGACCTAATTCACCCCTCCACTTT
TRBJ2-5	.	.	TRBV7-9	CASSPDRQLETQYF	TGTGCCAGCAGCCCTGACAGACAACTGGAGACCCAGTACTTC
TRBJ1-2	.	.	TRBV4-3	CASSLLGGDSYTF	TGCGCCAGCAGCCTTTTAGGAGGAGATTCCTACACCTTC
TRBJ2-7	.	.	TRBV4-1	CASSLTVNAEQYF	TGCGCCAGCAGCCTGACAGTGAACGCCGAGCAGTACTTC
TRBJ1-2	.	.	TRBV12-3/TRBV12-4	CASSFSAGASF	TGTGCCAGCAGTTTCTCGGCAGGGGCTTCCTTC
TRBJ2-7	.	TRBD2	TRBV12-5	CASGSGGYEQYF	TGTGCTAGTGGTTCGGGGGGGTACGAGCAGTACTTC